The present entry profiles one TCR beta chain with its context. Libraries were prepared by immunoSEQ multiplex PCR; TCRdb keeps only in-frame clonotypes and omits some of them. The sample holds 150,000 or so clones, 85% to 95% seen once. The data stem from a study of blood T cell repertoires in COVID-19. Study as a whole: Sources were T cells, B-cell-depleted T cells, or PBMCs; the material itself was cDNA or gDNA.

Germline-derived CDR1 and CDR2 are SNHLY and FYNNEI. V lost 6 bases and J lost 5; bases outside the gene matches: 4. The CDR3 extends over 13 amino acids. This chain joins TRBV2 and TRBJ1-2, with TRBD1 identical over 9 bases. Sequencing was carried out using peripheral blood. This clonotype was obtained from a woman in her forties or fifties with acute or convalescent COVID-19. In DNA, the CDR3 is TGTGCCAGCAGCCCGACAGGGGGGTATGGCTACACCTTC. The encoded protein is CASSPTGGYGYTF.